One and the same sample provided the 28 T cell receptor beta chains below, sequenced in a study of T cell responses to AZD1222 COVID-19 vaccine. Repertoires were generated with immunoSEQ multiplex PCR, while TCRdb's copy carries only in-frame clones and drops some. The table has about 170,000 clones, 90% seen once; the top ten hold about 3%. The sequences come from peripheral blood, collected on day 0 of AZD1222 vaccination. These receptors were obtained from an adult in good health.

The chain employs TRBV15 and TRBJ2-5, with 11 bases that match TRBD1. This CDR3 is 16 amino acids long. Losses at the gene ends were 0 bases for V and 3 bases for J; bases not matched to a gene: 3. CDR1 is LNHNV, CDR2 YYDKDF, per germline (reference sequence). The CDR3 here is CATSRERTGGEETQYF. The CDR3, as DNA: TGTGCCACCAGCAGAGAACGGACAGGGGGCGAAGAGACCCAGTACTTC.

This chain connects TRBV7-8 to TRBJ2-1; either TRBD1 or TRBD2 may supply D (6 bases each). In germline, CDR1 is SGHVS, CDR2 FQNEAQ. Deletions cut 2 bases from V and 1 base from J, with 15 bases between. This CDR3 is built from 17 residues. CDR3 amino acids: CASSLLSRGPSYNEQFF. The DNA for the CDR3 is TGTGCCAGCAGCTTACTCTCTCGGGGGCCGTCCTACAATGAGCAGTTCTTC.

This clone was counted a few times. CDR3 nucleotide sequence: TGCGCCAGCAGCTTGCAGAACACTGAAGCTTTCTTT. This sequence encodes CASSLQNTEAFF. The chain links TRBV5-1 to TRBJ1-1; D is ambiguous. With 1 base removed from V and 1 base from J, the gap between germline ends came to 2 bases. The CDR3 loop spans 12 amino acids. Germline V gene lookup returns CDR1 SGHRS and CDR2 YFSETQ.

This clone has just one count. CDR3 sequence (DNA): TGTGCCTCGCACGGGGCTAACACTGAAGCTTTCTTT. Residues: CASHGANTEAFF. The chain joins TRBV6-5 to TRBJ1-1; the D gene is possibly TRBD1 (5 bases). V gave up 11 bases and J gave up 2 bases, with 12 bases separating them. The CDR3 length is 12 residues. The germline gives CDR1 MNHEY, CDR2 SVGAGI.

This chain links TRBV18 with TRBJ2-1; D remains unclear. The CDR3 spans 14 residues. Trimming left V 4 bases short and J 6 bases short, with 13 bases between. Germline CDR1 KGHSH, CDR2 LQKENI. As DNA, the CDR3 is TGTGCCAGCTCACTCTCCCCCGGCTCCAATGAGCAGTTCTTC. Amino acids: CASSLSPGSNEQFF.

The V and J genes are TRBV7-9 and TRBJ2-3; D tentatively reads TRBD1 or TRBD2 (5 bases each). The V end lost 1 base, the J end lost 1 base, and 12 bases lay between the germline ends. The germline CDR1 and CDR2 sequences are SEHNR and FQNEAQ (reference sequence). The length of the CDR3 is 16 residues. CDR3 bases: TGTGCCAGCAGCTTAGGGGGGTCCCCTCGCACAGATACGCAGTATTTT. It specifies CASSLGGSPRTDTQYF.

This rearrangement joins TRBV19 to TRBJ1-4; a weak D match, TRBD1 (6 bases). From germline, CDR1 is LNHDA and CDR2 SQIVND (reference sequence). This CDR3 spans 13 amino acids. V lost 9 bases and J lost 4, with 12 bases in between. Written as DNA, the CDR3 is TGTGCCAGCTCCGGACAGTTTAATGAAAAACTGTTTTTT. It translates to CASSGQFNEKLFF.

This clone is a singleton in its sample. The rearrangement links TRBV7-2 to TRBJ1-1; no clear D. The CDR3 is 16 amino acids. V gave up 4 bases and J gave up 6 bases, with 21 bases separating them. Germline lookup yields CDR1 SGHTA and CDR2 FQGNSA. The CDR3 DNA follows: TGTGCCAGCAGCTACGGACTCAGACAAGATGGGGCTGAAGCTTTCTTT. Translated, it gives CASSYGLRQDGAEAFF.

The rearrangement links TRBV2 to TRBJ1-2; no reliable D call. With 8 bases removed from V and 3 bases from J, the gap between germline ends came to 10 bases. Germline V gene lookup returns CDR1 SNHLY and CDR2 FYNNEI. The CDR3 consists of 12 residues. Here the CDR3 reads CASQPGHYGYTF. The CDR3, as DNA: TGTGCCAGCCAACCCGGTCACTATGGCTACACCTTC.

The chain uses TRBV5-4 and TRBJ1-2; D is unclear. This CDR3 region has 13 residues. The germline gives CDR1 SGHNT, CDR2 YYREEE (reference sequence). The V end lost 0 bases, the J end lost 7 bases, and 10 bases lay between the germline ends. CDR3 residues: CASSLVGEGGYTF. In DNA form, the CDR3 reads TGTGCCAGCAGCTTGGTGGGTGAGGGTGGCTACACCTTC.

V usage is TRBV11-2 and J usage is TRBJ2-1, with D unclear. Trimming shortened V by 5 bases and J by 5 bases, and 16 bases separated the two germline ends. The CDR3 runs 15 residues. Germline V gene lookup returns CDR1 SGHAT and CDR2 FQNNGV. CDR3 protein: CASSRRNLGDNEQFF. CDR3 DNA sequence: TGTGCCAGCAGCCGAAGGAACCTAGGAGACAATGAGCAGTTCTTC.

This chain links TRBV2 with TRBJ1-1, with a tentative D call TRBD1 (5 bases). Germline loops: CDR1 SNHLY, CDR2 FYNNEI. This CDR3 region has 14 residues. Trimming took off 5 bases at V and 4 bases at J, with 14 bases between the two ends. The CDR3 DNA reads TGTGCCAGCAGTTTAAAGGGGCGAAGCACTGAAGCTTTCTTT. Protein sequence: CASSLKGRSTEAFF.

V gene TRBV19 combines with J gene TRBJ1-1; TRBD1 agrees at 9 bases. The CDR3 totals 13 residues. V trimming: 10 bases; J trimming: 5 bases; junction bases outside the gene matches: 8. CDR1 is LNHDA, CDR2 SQIVND, per germline (reference sequence). CDR3: CATLTGGGTEAFF. Here the CDR3 DNA reads TGTGCCACCTTGACAGGGGGTGGAACTGAAGCTTTCTTT.

This clone appeared once. J is TRBJ1-1 and V is TRBV9; D unclear. Between the trimmed V and J ends, which lost 0 bases and 3 bases, there was a span of 9 bases. The CDR3 is made up of 14 amino acids. Germline V CDR1 and CDR2: SGDLS, YYNGEE. This CDR3 is CASSVESRDTEAFF. CDR3 DNA sequence: TGTGCCAGCAGCGTAGAGAGTCGGGACACTGAAGCTTTCTTT.

The chain links TRBV6-4 to TRBJ1-1; D gene unclear. Germline CDR1 and CDR2: MRHNA and SNTAGT. The V and J ends lost 6 bases and 4 bases respectively, with 12 bases between them. CDR3 length equals 13 residues. DNA of the CDR3: TGTGCCAGCAGCCGGGAGGTCACCACTGAAGCTTTCTTT. This translates into CASSREVTTEAFF.

V gene TRBV6-2 or TRBV6-3 combines with J gene TRBJ1-2; D call uncertain. V lost 2 bases, J lost 2 bases, and 9 bases lay in between. CDR1 is MNHEY and CDR2 is SVGEGT in the germline V gene. The CDR3 contains 14 residues. Here the CDR3 DNA reads TGTGCCAGCAGTTACGGGCTAAACAACTATGGCTACACCTTC. Translated: CASSYGLNNYGYTF.

The chain has TRBV6-5 and TRBJ2-2; 10 bases are shared with TRBD1. Germline CDR1 and CDR2: MNHEY and SVGAGI. V lost 7 bases and J lost 6; bases outside the gene matches: 5. The CDR3 covers 14 residues. The CDR3 protein is CASTVDRGPGELFF. The CDR3 DNA reads TGTGCCAGCACCGTAGACAGGGGGCCCGGGGAGCTGTTTTTT.

The chain has TRBV7-3 and TRBJ2-3; TRBD2 agrees at 11 bases. The CDR3 has 16 amino acids. V dropped 5 bases and J dropped 2; count of bases not matched to a gene: 6. The germline V gene encodes CDR1 SGHTA and CDR2 FQGTGA. The CDR3 reads CASSPGTSGDTDTQYF. Here the CDR3 DNA reads TGTGCCAGCAGCCCAGGGACTAGCGGAGACACAGATACGCAGTATTTT.

This clone was recorded once. The V gene is TRBV5-6, the J gene TRBJ1-1; TRBD1 matches 8 bases. CDR1 is SGHDT, CDR2 YYEEEE, per germline. With V trimmed by 2 bases and J by 4 bases, 1 base remained unmatched. This CDR3 has 13 amino acids. CDR3 residues: CASSFQGATEAFF. In DNA, the CDR3 is TGTGCCAGCAGCTTCCAGGGGGCCACTGAAGCTTTCTTT.

This clone showed up just once. This chain joins TRBV2 and TRBJ2-7; 12 nucleotides match TRBD2. J was trimmed by 6 bases and V by 4 bases; bases with no gene match: 7. This CDR3 spans 15 amino acids. Looked up from germline, CDR1 is SNHLY and CDR2 is FYNNEI. The CDR3 nucleotides are TGTGCCAGCAGTGGGGTCCTAGCGGGGGGGAGCGAGCAGTACTTC. It is translated as CASSGVLAGGSEQYF.

The chain joins TRBV7-8 to TRBJ2-1; maybe TRBD2 (6 bases). V lost 5 bases, J lost 4 bases, and 12 bases lay in between. Germline V gene sequence: CDR1 SGHVS, CDR2 FQNEAQ. This CDR3 is 14 amino acids long. This CDR3 reads CASSPPGGYNEQFF. CDR3 bases: TGTGCCAGCAGCCCCCCTGGGGGGTACAATGAGCAGTTCTTC. Supplemented by reference TRBV7-8 and TRBJ2-1, the full variable domain reads GAGVSQSPRYKVAKRGQDVALRCDPISGHVSLFWYQQALGQGPEFLTYFQNEAQLDKSGLPSDRFFAERPEGSVSTLKIQRTQQEDSAVYLCASSPPGGYNEQFFGPGTRLTVL.

The chain carries TRBV6-2 or TRBV6-3 and TRBJ1-5; D is perhaps TRBD1 (5 bases). The CDR3 loop spans 16 amino acids. Per the germline V gene, CDR1 is MNHEY and CDR2 is SVGEGT. Trimming removed 6 bases at V and 7 bases at J, with 22 bases between. Here the CDR3 DNA reads TGTGCCAGCAGCTCATCCACTGGGGGAGTCCGGCAGCCCCAGCATTTT. This codes for CASSSSTGGVRQPQHF.

The rearrangement links TRBV19 to TRBJ1-6; D is uncertain. Germline V gene data show CDR1 as LNHDA and CDR2 as SQIVND (reference sequence). This CDR3 comprises 15 residues. V lost 2 bases to trimming and J lost 6 bases, with 11 bases between them. CDR3 sequence (DNA): TGTGCCAGTAGTATACGGACCGATAGTAATTCACCCCTCCACTTT. This sequence encodes CASSIRTDSNSPLHF.

The chain employs TRBV7-6 and TRBJ2-1, with 10 positions matching TRBD1. V lost 5 bases, J lost 7 bases, and 11 bases stayed unmatched. Germline V gene data show CDR1 as SGHVS and CDR2 as FNYEAQ. This CDR3 is 16 amino acids long. Here the CDR3 reads CASSTGTGALQNEQFF. DNA for the CDR3: TGTGCCAGCAGCACCGGGACAGGGGCCCTCCAAAATGAGCAGTTCTTC.

V is TRBV19 and J is TRBJ1-1; D is perhaps TRBD1 (5 bases). The germline CDR1 and CDR2 sequences are LNHDA and SQIVND (reference sequence). The CDR3 length is 14 residues. V shed 5 bases and J shed 1 base, with 11 bases lying between them. The CDR3: CASSVQASNTEAFF. The DNA of the CDR3 is TGTGCCAGTAGTGTACAGGCCTCGAACACTGAAGCTTTCTTT.

The chain links TRBV7-3 to TRBJ1-6; D unclear. The CDR3 totals 19 residues. Trimming pared 5 bases from V and 0 bases from J, leaving 20 bases between. Germline-derived CDR1 and CDR2 are SGHTA and FQGTGA. CDR3 loop: CASSPQHLTAVSYNSPLHF. CDR3 bases: TGTGCCAGCAGCCCCCAACACCTTACAGCTGTCTCCTATAATTCACCCCTCCACTTT.

The CDR3 is CASSLGHRREQFF. The CDR3, as DNA: TGTGCCAGCAGCTTAGGGCATCGCAGGGAGCAGTTCTTC. V gene TRBV7-3 combines with J gene TRBJ2-1; no reliable D call. V dropped 2 bases and J dropped 10 bases, with 12 bases sitting between them. Germline-derived CDR1 and CDR2 are SGHTA and FQGTGA. This CDR3 is built from 13 residues. Full variable domain (missing parts from reference TRBV7-3 and TRBJ2-1): GAGVSQTPSNKVTEKGKYVELRCDPISGHTALYWYRQSLGQGPEFLIYFQGTGAADDSGLPNDRFFAVRPEGSVSTLKIQRTERGDSAVYLCASSLGHRREQFFGPGTRLTVL.

The chain joins TRBV4-1 to TRBJ1-3, with TRBD1 as a possible D gene (6 bases). The CDR3 consists of 17 residues. Trimming took off 0 bases at V and 0 bases at J, with 12 bases between the two ends. Germline-derived CDR1 and CDR2 are MGHRA and YSYEKL. The CDR3 loop is CASSQEGTSSSGNTIYF. CDR3 bases: TGCGCCAGCAGCCAAGAGGGGACATCTAGCTCTGGAAACACCATATATTTT.